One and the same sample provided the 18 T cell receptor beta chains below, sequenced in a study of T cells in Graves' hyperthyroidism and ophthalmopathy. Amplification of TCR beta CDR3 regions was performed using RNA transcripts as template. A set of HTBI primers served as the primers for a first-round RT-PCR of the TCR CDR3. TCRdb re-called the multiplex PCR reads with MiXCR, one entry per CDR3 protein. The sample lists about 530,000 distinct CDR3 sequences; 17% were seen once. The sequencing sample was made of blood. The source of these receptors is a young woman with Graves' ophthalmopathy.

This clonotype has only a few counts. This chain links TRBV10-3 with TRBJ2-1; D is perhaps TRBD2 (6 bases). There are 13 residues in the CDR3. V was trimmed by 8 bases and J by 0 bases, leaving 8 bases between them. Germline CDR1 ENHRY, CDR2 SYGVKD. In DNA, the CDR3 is TGTGCCATCGGGCGGGACTCCTACAATGAGCAGTTCTTC. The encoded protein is CAIGRDSYNEQFF.

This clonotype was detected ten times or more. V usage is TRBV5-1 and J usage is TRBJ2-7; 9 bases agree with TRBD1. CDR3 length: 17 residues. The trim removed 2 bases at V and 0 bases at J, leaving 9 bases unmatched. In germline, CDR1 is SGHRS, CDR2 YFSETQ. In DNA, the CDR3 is TGCGCCAGCAGCTTCGGGACAGGGTGGCTCCTCTCCTACGAGCAGTACTTC. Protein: CASSFGTGWLLSYEQYF. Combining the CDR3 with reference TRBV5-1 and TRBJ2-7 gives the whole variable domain KAGVTQTPRYLIKTRGQQVTLSCSPISGHRSVSWYQQTPGQGLQFLFEYFSETQRNKGNFPGRFSGRQFSNSRSEMNVSTLELGDSALYLCASSFGTGWLLSYEQYFGPGTRLTVT.

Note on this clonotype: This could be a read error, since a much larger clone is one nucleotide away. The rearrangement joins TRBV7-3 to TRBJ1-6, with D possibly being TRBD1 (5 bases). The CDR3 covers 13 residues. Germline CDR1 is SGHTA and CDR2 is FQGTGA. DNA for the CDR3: TGTGCCAGCAGCCCCCTCGGGGGGTCACCCCCCCACTTT. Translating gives CASSPLGGSPPHF.

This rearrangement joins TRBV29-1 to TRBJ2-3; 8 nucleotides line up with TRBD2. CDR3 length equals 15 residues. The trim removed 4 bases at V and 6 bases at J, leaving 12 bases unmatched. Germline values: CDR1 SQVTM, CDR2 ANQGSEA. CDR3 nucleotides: TGCAGCGTTGGACTAGCGACTGTTAGTTGGGATACGCAGTATTTT. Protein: CSVGLATVSWDTQYF.

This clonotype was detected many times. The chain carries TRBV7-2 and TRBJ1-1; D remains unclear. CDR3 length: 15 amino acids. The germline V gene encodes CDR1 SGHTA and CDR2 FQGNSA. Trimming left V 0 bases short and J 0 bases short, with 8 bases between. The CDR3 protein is CASSLAVSLNTEAFF. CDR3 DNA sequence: TGTGCCAGCAGCTTAGCGGTCAGCCTGAACACTGAAGCTTTCTTT.

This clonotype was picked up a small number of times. The CDR3 here is CASRPNRELNTEAFF. In DNA form, the CDR3 reads TGTGCCAGCAGACCTAACAGGGAGTTGAACACTGAAGCTTTCTTT. V usage is TRBV7-2 and J usage is TRBJ1-1; D is possibly TRBD1 (6 bases). Trimming pared 6 bases from V and 0 bases from J, leaving 14 bases between. CDR1 is SGHTA, CDR2 FQGNSA, per germline. This CDR3 region has 15 residues.

CDR3 protein: CSASVLGQGTYEQYF. CDR3 DNA sequence: TGCAGTGCTAGCGTACTAGGACAGGGGACCTACGAGCAGTACTTC. The V gene is TRBV20-1, the J gene TRBJ2-7, with 9 bases fitting TRBD1. Germline CDR1 is DFQATT and CDR2 is SNEGSKA (reference sequence). V lost 3 bases to trimming and J lost 2 bases; unmatched junction nucleotides: 8. The CDR3 covers 15 residues.

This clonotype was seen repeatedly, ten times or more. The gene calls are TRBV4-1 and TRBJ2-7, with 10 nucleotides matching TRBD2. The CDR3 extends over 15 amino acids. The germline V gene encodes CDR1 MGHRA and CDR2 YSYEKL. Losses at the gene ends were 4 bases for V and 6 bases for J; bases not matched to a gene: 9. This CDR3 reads CASSLIAGGRFEQYF. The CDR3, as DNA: TGCGCCAGCAGCCTGATAGCGGGAGGCCGTTTCGAGCAGTACTTC.

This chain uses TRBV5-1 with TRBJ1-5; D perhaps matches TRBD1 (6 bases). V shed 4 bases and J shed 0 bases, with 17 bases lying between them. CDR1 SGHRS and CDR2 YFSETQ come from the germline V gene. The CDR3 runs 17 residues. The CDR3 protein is CASSQTGPPNSNQPQHF. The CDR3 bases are TGCGCCAGCAGCCAGACAGGTCCCCCAAATAGCAATCAGCCCCAGCATTTT.

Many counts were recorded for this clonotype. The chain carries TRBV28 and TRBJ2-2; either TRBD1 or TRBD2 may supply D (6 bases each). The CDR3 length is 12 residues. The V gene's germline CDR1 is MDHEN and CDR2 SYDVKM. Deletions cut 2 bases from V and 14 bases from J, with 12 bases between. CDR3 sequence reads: CASSLLTGGLFF. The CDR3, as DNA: TGTGCCAGCAGTTTACTCACCGGGGGCCTGTTTTTT.

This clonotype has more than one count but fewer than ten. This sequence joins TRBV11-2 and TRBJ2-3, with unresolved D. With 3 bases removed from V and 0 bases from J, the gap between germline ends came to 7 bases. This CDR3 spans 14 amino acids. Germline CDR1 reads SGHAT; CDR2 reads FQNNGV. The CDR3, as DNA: TGTGCCAGCAGCTTGGAAATTAGCACAGATACGCAGTATTTT. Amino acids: CASSLEISTDTQYF.

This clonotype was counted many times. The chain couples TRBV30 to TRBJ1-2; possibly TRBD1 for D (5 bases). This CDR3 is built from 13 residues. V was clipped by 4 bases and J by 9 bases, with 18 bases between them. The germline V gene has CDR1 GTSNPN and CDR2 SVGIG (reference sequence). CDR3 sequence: CAWTTTDFFSYTF. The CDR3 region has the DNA TGTGCCTGGACCACGACAGACTTCTTTAGCTACACCTTC.

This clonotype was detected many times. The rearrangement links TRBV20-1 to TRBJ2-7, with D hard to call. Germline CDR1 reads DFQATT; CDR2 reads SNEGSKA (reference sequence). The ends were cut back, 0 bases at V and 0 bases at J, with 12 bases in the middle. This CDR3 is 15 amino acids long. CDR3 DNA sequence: TGCAGTGCTAGAGATCCCCAGGCTAGCTCCTACGAGCAGTACTTC. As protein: CSARDPQASSYEQYF.

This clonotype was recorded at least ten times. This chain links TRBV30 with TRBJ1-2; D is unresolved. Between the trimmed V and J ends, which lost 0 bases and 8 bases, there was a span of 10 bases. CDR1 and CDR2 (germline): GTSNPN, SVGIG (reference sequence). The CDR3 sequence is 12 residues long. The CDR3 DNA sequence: TGTGCCTGGAGTGTAGGGTTGGGCGGCTACACCTTC. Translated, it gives CAWSVGLGGYTF. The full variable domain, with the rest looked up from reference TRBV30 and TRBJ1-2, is SQTIHQWPATLVQPVGSPLSLECTVEGTSNPNLYWYRQAAGRGLQLLFYSVGIGQISSEVPQNLSASRPQDRQFILSSKKLLLSDSGFYLCAWSVGLGGYTFGSGTRLTVV.

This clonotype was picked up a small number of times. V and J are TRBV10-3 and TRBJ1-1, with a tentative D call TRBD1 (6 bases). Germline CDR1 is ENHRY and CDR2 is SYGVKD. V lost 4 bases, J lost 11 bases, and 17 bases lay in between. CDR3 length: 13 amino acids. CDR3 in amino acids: CAISVGGGVTAFF. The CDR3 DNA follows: TGTGCCATCAGTGTTGGGGGGGGCGTCACGGCTTTCTTT.

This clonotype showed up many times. The DNA of the CDR3 is TGTGCCAGCATCCGGGCTGGGGTCGGTTCACCCCTCCACTTT. Amino acids: CASIRAGVGSPLHF. This sequence joins TRBV2 and TRBJ1-6; no reliable D call. Germline CDR1 is SNHLY and CDR2 is FYNNEI. This CDR3 has 14 amino acids. Trimming cost V 7 bases and J 9 bases, with 16 bases left between them.

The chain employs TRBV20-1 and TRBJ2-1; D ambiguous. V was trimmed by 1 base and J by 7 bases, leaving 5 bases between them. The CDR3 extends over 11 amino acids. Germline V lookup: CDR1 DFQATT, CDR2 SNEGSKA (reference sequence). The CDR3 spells CSARALNEQFF. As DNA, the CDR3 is TGCAGTGCTAGAGCACTAAATGAGCAGTTCTTC.

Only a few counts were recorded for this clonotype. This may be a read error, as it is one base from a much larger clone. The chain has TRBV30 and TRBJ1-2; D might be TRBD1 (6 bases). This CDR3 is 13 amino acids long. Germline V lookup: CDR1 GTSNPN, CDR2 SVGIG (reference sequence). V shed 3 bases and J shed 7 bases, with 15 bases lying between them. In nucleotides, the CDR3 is TGTGCCTGGAGATGGACAGATGTGGGTGGCTACACCTTC. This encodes CAWRWTDVGGYTF.